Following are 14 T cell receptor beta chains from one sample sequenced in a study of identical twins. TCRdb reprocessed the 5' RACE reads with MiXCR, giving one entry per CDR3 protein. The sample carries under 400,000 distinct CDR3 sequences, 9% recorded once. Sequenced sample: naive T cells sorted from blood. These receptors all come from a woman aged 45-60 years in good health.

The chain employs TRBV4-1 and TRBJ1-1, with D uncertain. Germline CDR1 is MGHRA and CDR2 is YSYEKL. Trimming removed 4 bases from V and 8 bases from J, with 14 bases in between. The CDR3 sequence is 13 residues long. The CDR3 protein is CASSLTPGVEAFF. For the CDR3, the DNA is TGCGCCAGCAGCCTGACACCCGGGGTCGAAGCTTTCTTT.

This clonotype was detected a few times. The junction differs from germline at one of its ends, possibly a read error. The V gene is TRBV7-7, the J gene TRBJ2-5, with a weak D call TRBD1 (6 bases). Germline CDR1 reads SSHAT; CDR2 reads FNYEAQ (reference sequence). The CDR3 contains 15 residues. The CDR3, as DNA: TGTGCTAGCAGCTCCATGGGACATCCGAGGGAGACCCAGTACTTC. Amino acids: CASSSMGHPRETQYF.

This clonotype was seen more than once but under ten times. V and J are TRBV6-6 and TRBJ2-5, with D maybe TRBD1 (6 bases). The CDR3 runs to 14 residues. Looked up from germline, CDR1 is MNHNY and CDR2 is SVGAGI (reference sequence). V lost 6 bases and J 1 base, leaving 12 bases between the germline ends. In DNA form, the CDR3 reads TGTGCCAGCAGACCCCAGGGGTTCCAAGAGACCCAGTACTTC. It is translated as CASRPQGFQETQYF.

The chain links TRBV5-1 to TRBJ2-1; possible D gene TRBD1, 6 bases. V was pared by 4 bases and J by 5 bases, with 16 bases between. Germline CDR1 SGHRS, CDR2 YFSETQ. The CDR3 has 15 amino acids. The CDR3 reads CASSPWGLYDNEQFF. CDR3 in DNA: TGCGCCAGCAGCCCGTGGGGGCTCTACGACAATGAGCAGTTCTTC.

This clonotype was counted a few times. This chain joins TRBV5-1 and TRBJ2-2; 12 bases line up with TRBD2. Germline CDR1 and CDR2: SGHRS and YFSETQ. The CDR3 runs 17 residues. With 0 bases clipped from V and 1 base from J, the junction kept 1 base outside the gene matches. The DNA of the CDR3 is TGCGCCAGCAGCTTGGTGACTAGCGGGAGGAACACCGGGGAGCTGTTTTTT. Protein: CASSLVTSGRNTGELFF.

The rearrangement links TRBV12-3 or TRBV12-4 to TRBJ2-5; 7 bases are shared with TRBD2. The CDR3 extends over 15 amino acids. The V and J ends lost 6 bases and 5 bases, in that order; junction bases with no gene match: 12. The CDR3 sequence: CASRPAGGTYETQYF. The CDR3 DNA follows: TGTGCCAGCAGGCCTGCCGGGGGGACGTATGAGACCCAGTACTTC.

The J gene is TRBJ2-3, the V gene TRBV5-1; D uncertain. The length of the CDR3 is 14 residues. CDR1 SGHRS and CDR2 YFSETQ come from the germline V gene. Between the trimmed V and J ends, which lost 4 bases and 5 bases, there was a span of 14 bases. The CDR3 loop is CASSLTTPRDTQYF. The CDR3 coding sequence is TGCGCCAGCAGCCTGACGACCCCTAGAGATACGCAGTATTTT.

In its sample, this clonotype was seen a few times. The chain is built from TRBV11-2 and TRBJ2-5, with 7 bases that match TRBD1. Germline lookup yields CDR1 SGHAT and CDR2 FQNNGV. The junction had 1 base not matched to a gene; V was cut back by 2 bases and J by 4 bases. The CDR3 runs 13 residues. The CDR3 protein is CASSLKGAETQYF. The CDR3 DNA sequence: TGTGCCAGCAGCTTAAAGGGGGCAGAGACCCAGTACTTC.

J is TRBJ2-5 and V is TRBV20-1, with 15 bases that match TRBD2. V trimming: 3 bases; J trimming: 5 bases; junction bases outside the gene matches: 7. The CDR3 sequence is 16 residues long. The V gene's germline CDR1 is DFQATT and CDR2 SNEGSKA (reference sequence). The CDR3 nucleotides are TGCAGTGCTAGGGGGACTAGCGGGAGGTTTACCGAGACCCAGTACTTC. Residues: CSARGTSGRFTETQYF.

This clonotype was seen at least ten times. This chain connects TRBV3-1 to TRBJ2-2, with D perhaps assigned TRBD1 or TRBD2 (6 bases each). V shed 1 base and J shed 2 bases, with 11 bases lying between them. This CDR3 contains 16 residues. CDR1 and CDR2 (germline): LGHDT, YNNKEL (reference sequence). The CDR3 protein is CASSQAWGANTGELFF. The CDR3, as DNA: TGTGCCAGCAGCCAAGCTTGGGGGGCCAACACCGGGGAGCTGTTTTTT.

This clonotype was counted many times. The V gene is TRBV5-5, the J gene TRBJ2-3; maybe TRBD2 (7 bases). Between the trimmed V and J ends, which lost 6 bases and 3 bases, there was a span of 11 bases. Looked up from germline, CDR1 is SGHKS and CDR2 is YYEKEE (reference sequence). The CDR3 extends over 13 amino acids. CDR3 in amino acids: CASTRGGTDTQYF. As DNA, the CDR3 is TGTGCCAGCACGAGGGGGGGGACAGATACGCAGTATTTT.

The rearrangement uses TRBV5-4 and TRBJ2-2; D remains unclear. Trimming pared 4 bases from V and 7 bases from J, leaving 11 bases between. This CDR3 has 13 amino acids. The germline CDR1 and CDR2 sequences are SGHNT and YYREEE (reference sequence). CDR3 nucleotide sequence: TGTGCCAGCAGCACACTAATGGACGGGGAGCTGTTTTTT. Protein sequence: CASSTLMDGELFF.

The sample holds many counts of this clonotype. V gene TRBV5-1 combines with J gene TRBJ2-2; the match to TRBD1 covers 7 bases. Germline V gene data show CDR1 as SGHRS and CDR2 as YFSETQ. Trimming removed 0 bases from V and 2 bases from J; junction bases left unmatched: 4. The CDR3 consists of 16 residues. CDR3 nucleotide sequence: TGCGCCAGCAGCTTGGATGGGACAGCCAACACCGGGGAGCTGTTTTTT. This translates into CASSLDGTANTGELFF.

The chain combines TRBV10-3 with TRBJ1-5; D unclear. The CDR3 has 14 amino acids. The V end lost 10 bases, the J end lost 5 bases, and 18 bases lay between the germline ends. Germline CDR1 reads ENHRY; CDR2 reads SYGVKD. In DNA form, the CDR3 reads TGTGCCACCTCTCCCAAGGGAAATGATCAGCCCCAGCATTTT. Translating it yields CATSPKGNDQPQHF.